The 14 T cell receptor beta chains below come from one sample, sequenced in a study of T cells in Graves' hyperthyroidism and ophthalmopathy (dated by TCRdb to between 2018 and 2020). The receptor library was made with multiplex PCR. Sequencing was carried out with an Illumina HiSeq 2000. Amplification of TCR beta CDR3 regions was carried out from RNA transcripts. The first round of RT-PCR for the TCR CDR3 was performed with the HTBI primer set and the Qiagen OneStep RT-PCR kit. TCRdb's own reprocessing of the public reads used fastp at Q25 and MiXCR and kept productive beta chains. Merged by CDR3 protein, the rows form single entries marked with the most common genes and DNA. This sample gives under 350,000 distinct CDR3 sequences in total; 15% to 20% of them show up just once. 45% to 55% of the sample is taken by the ten largest. Sequencing was performed on blood. The receptors were gathered from a woman between 45 and 65 years old with Graves' hyperthyroidism.

V and J are TRBV5-1 and TRBJ2-5; 11 nucleotides align to TRBD2. The V gene end was trimmed by 7 bases and the J gene end by 4 bases; junction bases not matched to a gene: 6. Per germline, CDR1 SGHRS and CDR2 YFSETQ. There are 14 residues in the CDR3. CDR3 DNA: TGCGCCAGCTTTAGCGGGGGGGCCGCAGAGACCCAGTACTTC. Protein: CASFSGGAAETQYF.

A note on this clonotype: One base away lies a much larger clone, so this may be a sequencing read error. The rearrangement uses TRBV7-6 and TRBJ2-7; 7 bases fit TRBD1. CDR1 and CDR2 from the germline V gene are SGHVS and FNYEAQ. CDR3 size: 16 residues. Losses at the gene ends were 6 bases for V and 1 base for J; bases not matched to a gene: 12. The CDR3 sequence is CASSPGQVGSSYEQYF. The DNA of the CDR3 is TGTGCCAGCAGTCCCGGACAGGTAGGAAGTTCCTACGAGCAGTACTTC. The full variable domain, rest sourced from reference TRBV7-6 and TRBJ2-7, is GAGVSQSPRYKVTKRGQDVALRCDPISGHVSLYWYRQALGQGPEFLTYFNYEAQQDKSGLPNDRFSAERPEGSISTLTIQRTEQRDSAMYRCASSPGQVGSSYEQYFGPGTRLTVT.

This clonotype was recorded a few times. The CDR3 sequence: CASSLRAGIPTNYGYTF. Written as DNA, the CDR3 is TGTGCCAGCAGTTTAAGGGCAGGGATACCGACTAACTATGGCTACACCTTC. The chain combines TRBV27 with TRBJ1-2; weak D call: TRBD1 (5 bases). The germline V and J ends were trimmed by 2 bases and 0 bases, with 16 bases remaining between them. This CDR3 is built from 17 residues. Germline CDR1 is MNHEY and CDR2 is SMNVEV (reference sequence).

This clonotype was seen ten or more times. This sequence joins TRBV27 and TRBJ2-1, with 11 bases matching TRBD2. V lost 5 bases to trimming and J lost 6 bases; unmatched junction nucleotides: 9. The germline V gene has CDR1 MNHEY and CDR2 SMNVEV (reference sequence). The CDR3 loop spans 16 amino acids. DNA of the CDR3: TGTGCCAGCAGTCCAGGGACTAGCGGCTCCACCAATGAGCAGTTCTTC. Amino acids: CASSPGTSGSTNEQFF.

Many counts were recorded for this clonotype. At one of its ends the junction is not consistent with the germline gene, which may arise from a read error. This chain links TRBV20-1 with TRBJ2-1, with TRBD2 matching 11 bases. Germline V gene lookup returns CDR1 DFQATT and CDR2 SNEGSKA (reference sequence). The length of the CDR3 is 15 residues. CDR3 loop: CSARDGTSGNNEQFF. In nucleotides, the CDR3 is TGCAGTGCCAGAGACGGGACTAGCGGCAACAATGAGCAGTTCTTC.

This clonotype was seen many times. This chain connects TRBV5-1 to TRBJ1-1, with D unclear. The CDR3 loop spans 14 amino acids. Germline CDR1 is SGHRS and CDR2 is YFSETQ. Between the trimmed V and J ends, which lost 3 bases and 7 bases, there was a span of 16 bases. As DNA, the CDR3 is TGCGCCAGCAGCTCACCGGGCAATTGGGGTGAAGCTTTCTTT. It codes for CASSSPGNWGEAFF.

This sequence joins TRBV5-6 and TRBJ1-1; D is undetermined. The V end was cut by 1 base, the J end by 6 bases, with 16 bases between. Germline V CDR1 and CDR2: SGHDT, YYEEEE. This CDR3 spans 15 amino acids. The CDR3 is CASSLPGISDPEAFF. CDR3 nucleotides: TGTGCCAGCAGCTTGCCCGGGATCTCTGACCCTGAAGCTTTCTTT.

This clonotype was observed at least ten times. This rearrangement joins TRBV12-3 or TRBV12-4 to TRBJ2-1; 7 bases are a match to TRBD2. The ends lost 6 bases at V and 3 bases at J; junction bases unmatched: 11. CDR3 length equals 16 residues. Here the CDR3 reads CASSLRRGTIYNEQFF. Written as DNA, the CDR3 is TGTGCCAGCAGCTTGCGTAGAGGGACTATCTACAATGAGCAGTTCTTC.

The table lists this clonotype with many counts. Germline is not matched at one junction end, which may reflect a read error. The chain employs TRBV20-1 and TRBJ2-1; a weak D match, TRBD2 (5 bases). The CDR3 runs 11 residues. Germline V gives CDR1 DFQATT, CDR2 SNEGSKA (reference sequence). Here the CDR3 reads CSARNSERLVF. Here the CDR3 DNA reads TGCAGTGCTAGGAATAGCGAACGGTTGGTCTTC.

The V call is TRBV4-1, the J call TRBJ2-5, with D possibly matching TRBD2 (5 bases). V was trimmed by 4 bases and J by 5 bases, leaving 11 bases between them. CDR1 is MGHRA and CDR2 is YSYEKL in the germline V gene. This CDR3 has 13 residues. The CDR3 region has the DNA TGCGCCAGCAGCCCCCCCCCGGGGGAGACCCAGTACTTC. The encoded protein is CASSPPPGETQYF.

This clonotype appeared many times. The rearrangement joins TRBV30 to TRBJ1-2; D unresolved. The germline CDR1 and CDR2 sequences are GTSNPN and SVGIG (reference sequence). This CDR3 has 13 residues. V was shortened by 2 bases and J by 6 bases, with 13 bases between the two germline ends. The CDR3 reads CAWSNEWEDGYTF. CDR3 bases: TGTGCCTGGAGTAACGAGTGGGAGGATGGCTACACCTTC.

Turning to this clonotype: It may be a read error: a sequence one base away is much more abundant. The chain employs TRBV5-6 and TRBJ2-5, with D possibly matching TRBD2 (5 bases). Germline V gene lookup returns CDR1 SGHDT and CDR2 YYEEEE. This CDR3 has 15 residues. The DNA of the CDR3 is TGTGCCAGCAGCGGAGGCCATGAGCATCCAGAGGCCCAGTACTTC. It is translated as CASSGGHEHPEAQYF. Looking up the rest from reference TRBV5-6 and TRBJ2-5 gives the full variable domain: DAGVTQSPTHLIKTRGQQVTLRCSPKSGHDTVSWYQQALGQGPQFIFQYYEEEERQRGNFPDRFSGHQFPNYSSELNVNALLLGDSALYLCASSGGHEHPEAQYFGPGTRLLVL.

This chain joins TRBV5-1 and TRBJ2-2, with 11 bases identical to TRBD2. V shed 1 base and J 4 bases; nucleotides not matched to a gene: 0. CDR1 is SGHRS, CDR2 YFSETQ, per germline. The CDR3 has 15 amino acids. CDR3 residues: CASSLTSGGTGELFF. The CDR3 DNA reads as TGCGCCAGCAGCTTGACTAGCGGGGGCACCGGGGAGCTGTTTTTT.

This clonotype has a count of ten or more. V is TRBV11-1 and J is TRBJ1-1; D is perhaps TRBD1 (6 bases). This CDR3 is 14 amino acids long. The germline CDR1 and CDR2 sequences are SGHAT and FQDESV (reference sequence). Trimming pared 3 bases from V and 1 base from J, leaving 9 bases between. CDR3 sequence (DNA): TGTGCCAGCAGCTTTTCCAGGGGGAACACTGAAGCTTTCTTT. This gives the protein CASSFSRGNTEAFF.